A selection of T cell receptor beta chains follows, all from one sample in a study of graft-versus-host responses after intestinal transplantation. Produced via immunoSEQ multiplex PCR; TCRdb's table is partial and in-frame only. The sample comprises around 18,000 clones, around 90% of which are singletons, and approximately 1.9% rests with the top ten. The source material was PBMCs, sampled around 350 days after transplant. The receptors derive from a human patient who received an intestinal transplant, so some T cells may come from the graft donor. The CDR3 runs from the conserved cysteine through the conserved F or W. Each record gives: CDR3 protein, CDR3 DNA, V gene, J gene, clone size, D gene. A D gene is named only where the DNA matches it firmly. Expanded clones are given a class, and other clones once, few, many or no size at all.

CASMGPSVNEQYF	TGTGCCAGCATGGGACCTTCGGTTAACGAGCAGTACTTC	TRBV6-5	TRBJ2-7	NA	NA
CASSQDSQLYGVSNQPQHF	TGTGCCAGCAGCCAAGATTCCCAACTCTATGGGGTCAGCAATCAGCCCCAGCATTTT	TRBV4-2	TRBJ1-5	NA	NA
CASSRGSGANVLTF	TGTGCCAGCAGTAGGGGGTCTGGGGCCAACGTCCTGACTTTC	TRBV27	TRBJ2-6	NA	NA
CAISGAARTRRSRELFF	TGTGCCATCAGTGGGGCTGCTAGAACCAGGCGCTCGCGGGAGCTGTTTTTT	TRBV10-3	TRBJ2-2	NA	NA
CASSFRVGSGNTIYF	TGTGCCAGCAGCTTCCGAGTAGGCTCTGGAAACACCATATATTTT	TRBV13	TRBJ1-3	once	NA
CASSYGVEETQYF	TGTGCCAGCAGTTACGGAGTAGAAGAGACCCAGTACTTC	TRBV6-5	TRBJ2-5	NA	NA
CASSHPTGGDEKLFF	TGCGCCAGCAGCCACCCTACAGGGGGCGATGAAAAACTGTTTTTT	TRBV4-1	TRBJ1-4	NA	TRBD1
CASSQDRLEQFF	TGTGCCAGCAGCCAAGATCGGCTAGAGCAGTTCTTC	TRBV14	TRBJ2-1	few	NA
CASSKDSNQPQHF	TGTGCCAGCAGCAAAGACAGCAATCAGCCCCAGCATTTT	TRBV21-1	TRBJ1-5	NA	NA
CASSLRQGGTEAFF	TGTGCCAGCAGCTTAAGACAGGGTGGCACTGAAGCTTTCTTT	TRBV7-3	TRBJ1-1	NA	TRBD1
CAISPRVRGKAYEQYF	TGTGCCATCAGCCCGAGAGTCAGGGGTAAGGCCTACGAGCAGTACTTC	TRBV10-3	TRBJ2-7	NA	NA
CASRDYGGGSPLHF	TGTGCCAGCAGGGACTACGGGGGAGGTTCACCCCTCCACTTT	TRBV6-1	TRBJ1-6	NA	NA
CASSPGQSYGYTF	TGTGCCAGCAGCCCTGGGCAGTCCTATGGCTACACCTTC	TRBV5-6	TRBJ1-2	NA	NA
CASSYFPLGGEKLFF	TGTGCCAGCAGTTACTTCCCCTTGGGGGGCGAAAAACTGTTTTTT	TRBV6-5	TRBJ1-4	NA	NA
CASSPQGGSHEQYF	TGTGCCAGCTCACCCCAGGGAGGGAGCCACGAGCAGTACTTC	TRBV18	TRBJ2-7	NA	TRBD2
CASSGSTGISAYEQYF	TGTGCCAGCAGTGGATCGACAGGGATCAGTGCCTACGAGCAGTACTTC	TRBV6-1	TRBJ2-7	few	TRBD1
CASSLASNEQFF	TGTGCCAGCAGCTTAGCTAGCAATGAGCAGTTCTTC	TRBV11-2	TRBJ2-1	NA	NA